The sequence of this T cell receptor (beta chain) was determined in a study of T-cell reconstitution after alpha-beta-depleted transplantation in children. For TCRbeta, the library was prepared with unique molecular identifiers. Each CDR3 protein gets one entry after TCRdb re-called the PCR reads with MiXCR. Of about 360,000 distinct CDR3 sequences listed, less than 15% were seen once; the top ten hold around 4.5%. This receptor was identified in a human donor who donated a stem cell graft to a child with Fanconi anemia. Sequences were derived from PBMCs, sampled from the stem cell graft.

CDR3 coding DNA: TGTGCCAGCAGCCTCTCCCGACAGCTTCATGGCTACACCTTC. Residues: CASSLSRQLHGYTF. The rearrangement links TRBV7-2 to TRBJ1-2; the D gene is possibly TRBD1 (5 bases). Germline CDR1 is SGHTA and CDR2 is FQGNSA. Between the trimmed V and J ends, which lost 5 bases and 6 bases, there was a span of 16 bases. CDR3 length equals 14 residues.